A selection of T cell receptor beta chains follows, all from one sample in a study of shared clonotypes between healthy human individuals. Sequenced by immunoSEQ multiplex PCR; TCRdb stores in-frame clones only, minus some. This sample has around 690,000 clones; 90% occur once, and the top ten carry more than 30%. Sequencing was done on a sample of memory CD8+ T cells from PBMCs. Receptors were obtained from a man aged 18 to 29 in good health. Some clones in this sample may be carry-over from other donors' samples. The CDR3 runs from the conserved cysteine through the conserved F or W. D genes are given only for firm matches. The size of a clone is reported for some rows only, either as once, few or many, or as a class for expanded clones.

TRBD2	TRBJ2-3	.	TRBV27	TGTGCCAGCAGTTTAGTCGGGAGGGATACGCAGTATTTT	CASSLVGRDTQYF
TRBD2	TRBJ2-7	.	TRBV27	TGTGCCAGCAGTGGACTAGCGGGAGTGTACGAGCAGTACTTC	CASSGLAGVYEQYF
TRBD2	TRBJ2-3	.	TRBV5-1	TGCGCCAGCAGCTTGGAATGGGGAGCCGGACTAGCGGGCACAGATACGCAGTATTTT	CASSLEWGAGLAGTDTQYF
TRBD1	TRBJ2-1	.	TRBV5-6	TGTGCCAGCAGCTGGGGACAGACACCCTACAATGAGCAGTTCTTC	CASSWGQTPYNEQFF
.	TRBJ2-7	.	TRBV6-5	TGTGCCAGCAGTTACGGGTCACGATACGAGCAGTACTTC	CASSYGSRYEQYF
.	TRBJ1-5	once	TRBV15	TGTGCCACCAGCAGAGATTTTGACGACAGGATAGATCAGCCCCAGCATTTT	CATSRDFDDRIDQPQHF
.	TRBJ2-1	.	TRBV5-8	TGTGCCAGCAGCTTTATCAGGTCCAATGAGCAGTTCTTC	CASSFIRSNEQFF
.	TRBJ2-6	.	TRBV7-9	TGTGCCAGCAGCTTACCCCCGTCTGGGGCCAACGTCCTGACTTTC	CASSLPPSGANVLTF
TRBD2	TRBJ2-1	.	TRBV18	TGTGCCAGCTCACCCCGTAGCGGGGTAAACCCCTACAATGAGCAGTTCTTC	CASSPRSGVNPYNEQFF
.	TRBJ2-5	.	TRBV6-5	TGTGCCAGCAGTTACTCTGGGGAAGAGACCCAGTACTTC	CASSYSGEETQYF